The present T cell receptor (beta chain) was sequenced within a study of blood T cell repertoires in COVID-19. Study summary: Collection of acute and convalescent COVID-19 samples took place in the United States, Italy and Spain. T cells, B-cell-depleted T cells, or PBMCs supplied cDNA or gDNA.

Per the authors' pipeline: It was from reference gene primer amplification that nucleated cell counts were estimated. Profiled with immunoSEQ multiplex PCR; TCRdb holds only in-frame clones, not every one. From that table come the V and J calls and clone size; the DNA was used to work out D and trimming. The sample yields approximately 220,000 clones, approximately 85% seen once. This CDR3 contains 15 residues. The material sequenced was peripheral blood. The chain is built from TRBV21-1 and TRBJ2-1; the tabulated D call, TRBD2, remains unverified against the DNA. TRBV21-1 is listed as a pseudogene. This clonotype was sampled from a man in his fifties or sixties who had recovered from COVID-19. The CDR3 loop reads CASRLGSPDPNEQFF. The CDR3 coding sequence is TGTGCCAGCCGGCTAGGGAGCCCCGACCCGAATGAGCAGTTCTTC.